This T cell receptor (beta chain) was sequenced for a study of patients and donors after allogeneic stem cell transplantation (TCRdb year 2020). The protocol used for the library was RT-PCR. The sequencer was a NextSeq 550. The raw public data were reprocessed by TCRdb itself: fastp quality trimming at Q25, MiXCR clonotype calling, in-frame beta chains only. Here each entry gathers all rows of one CDR3 protein and keeps the most common genes and DNA. This sample holds 200,000 to 250,000 distinct CDR3 sequences; 11% to 15% were observed only once. The top ten hold around 10% of the sample. The sample holds many counts of this clonotype. The antigen this receptor binds is unknown. No qualities accompany the bases; no much larger clone lies one base away. This receptor was obtained from a human donor who was either an allogeneic HSCT recipient or a stem cell or donor lymphocyte infusion donor (not recorded which). It is not recorded whose cells these are; they may come from a transplant donor. Input material: blood, either unsorted or a sorted T cell fraction (not recorded which).

The CDR3 here reads CASSLGHRSYTEAFF. The sequenced DNA: TGTGCCAGCAGCTTGGGTCACAGGTCCTACACTGAAGCTTTCTTT. The V gene is TRBV5-6 and the J gene is TRBJ1-1, with TRBD1 as a weak D call on 5 bases. V and J are truncated by 0 bases and 3 bases respectively, leaving an intervening sequence of 12 bases. Via the germline V gene, CDR1 is SGHDT and CDR2 YYEEEE. The CDR3 goes from the cysteine to the phenylalanine over 15 residues. Solely the CDR3 DNA is kept, with 45 bases framed from the first base.